The 11 T cell receptor beta chains reported below all come from one sample, sequenced in a study of T cells in localized non-small cell lung cancer. Data came from immunoSEQ multiplex PCR; TCRdb stores just in-frame clones and leaves some out. Among roughly 36,000 clones listed, around 79% were seen once. This specimen was PBMCs, taken before any cancer treatment. All receptors derive from a woman aged 35-70 years with stage II squamous cell lung carcinoma.

The chain combines TRBV5-4 with TRBJ2-1; D unresolved. CDR3 length: 11 residues. CDR1 and CDR2 (germline): SGHNT, YYREEE (reference sequence). The V and J ends lost 0 bases and 7 bases respectively, with 2 bases between them. The CDR3 sequence is CASSLENEQFF. CDR3 coding DNA: TGTGCCAGCAGCTTGGAAAATGAGCAGTTCTTC.

This clone has just a few counts. The chain combines TRBV10-3 with TRBJ1-1, with TRBD1 identical over 11 bases. V was clipped by 4 bases and J by 5 bases; unmatched bases: 9. The V gene's germline CDR1 is ENHRY and CDR2 SYGVKD. The length of the CDR3 is 16 residues. The CDR3 protein is CAISGLGQGAETEAFF. The CDR3 DNA reads TGTGCCATCAGTGGGTTAGGACAGGGGGCAGAGACTGAAGCTTTCTTT.

This sequence joins TRBV5-1 and TRBJ1-3, with 8 bases fitting TRBD1. CDR1 and CDR2 (germline): SGHRS, YFSETQ. Losses at the gene ends were 4 bases for V and 0 bases for J; bases not matched to a gene: 6. The CDR3 has 16 residues. CDR3 nucleotides: TGCGCCAGCAGCGGGACAGGTCCGAGCTCTGGAAACACCATATATTTT. It is translated as CASSGTGPSSGNTIYF. Looking up the rest from reference TRBV5-1 and TRBJ1-3 gives the full variable domain: KAGVTQTPRYLIKTRGQQVTLSCSPISGHRSVSWYQQTPGQGLQFLFEYFSETQRNKGNFPGRFSGRQFSNSRSEMNVSTLELGDSALYLCASSGTGPSSGNTIYFGEGSWLTVV.

This clone is a singleton in its sample. The V call is TRBV28, the J call TRBJ2-7, with 7 bases identical to TRBD1. The ends lost 1 base at V and 0 bases at J; junction bases unmatched: 6. CDR1 and CDR2 from the germline V gene are MDHEN and SYDVKM. The CDR3 sequence is 16 residues long. The DNA for the CDR3 is TGTGCCAGCAGTTTATACGGGACAGTCCCCTCCTACGAGCAGTACTTC. Amino acid sequence: CASSLYGTVPSYEQYF.

The chain is built from TRBV4-1 and TRBJ2-2, with 9 bases identical to TRBD1. The CDR3 has 16 amino acids. Trimming at V came to 4 bases and at J to 3 bases, leaving 6 bases not matched to a gene. The germline CDR1 and CDR2 sequences are MGHRA and YSYEKL. CDR3 in DNA: TGCGCCAGCAGCCGAGGACAGGGGCTAGACACCGGGGAGCTGTTTTTT. This gives the protein CASSRGQGLDTGELFF.

The V gene is TRBV10-3, the J gene TRBJ1-6; tentative D call: TRBD1 (6 bases). With 2 bases removed from V and 7 bases from J, the gap between germline ends came to 6 bases. CDR1 is ENHRY and CDR2 is SYGVKD in the germline V gene. The CDR3 contains 13 residues. The CDR3 bases are TGTGCCATCAGTGAGGGACAGAATTCACCCCTCCACTTT. Translating it yields CAISEGQNSPLHF.

The chain is built from TRBV5-1 and TRBJ2-2; no clear D. There are 15 residues in the CDR3. V lost 1 base and J 12 bases, leaving 19 bases between the germline ends. The germline CDR1 and CDR2 sequences are SGHRS and YFSETQ. The CDR3 loop is CASSLSVGDLRKLFF. The CDR3 DNA follows: TGCGCCAGCAGCTTGTCCGTTGGTGACCTGCGAAAGCTGTTTTTT.

There are a few counts of this clone. The J gene is TRBJ2-2, the V gene TRBV5-1; D is possibly TRBD2 (5 bases). The CDR3 has 15 amino acids. V lost 0 bases and J 8 bases, leaving 14 bases between the germline ends. CDR1 is SGHRS and CDR2 is YFSETQ in the germline V gene. CDR3: CASSLDPRRTGELFF. In nucleotides, the CDR3 is TGCGCCAGCAGCTTGGATCCTAGGAGGACGGGGGAGCTGTTTTTT. Together with reference TRBV5-1 and TRBJ2-2, the CDR3 gives the full variable domain: KAGVTQTPRYLIKTRGQQVTLSCSPISGHRSVSWYQQTPGQGLQFLFEYFSETQRNKGNFPGRFSGRQFSNSRSEMNVSTLELGDSALYLCASSLDPRRTGELFFGEGSRLTVL.

CDR3 sequence (DNA): TGTGCCAGCAGTTCCGTAGCGGGAGCCTCGCGTGAGCAGTTCTTC. This translates into CASSSVAGASREQFF. This chain uses TRBV27 with TRBJ2-1; the match to TRBD2 covers 9 bases. V was pared by 4 bases and J by 9 bases, with 10 bases of the junction left unmatched. Germline values: CDR1 MNHEY, CDR2 SMNVEV (reference sequence). The CDR3 has 15 amino acids.

The chain joins TRBV28 to TRBJ1-2, with unresolved D. This CDR3 is built from 14 residues. The V and J ends lost 3 bases and 0 bases respectively, with 8 bases between them. CDR1 MDHEN and CDR2 SYDVKM come from the germline V gene. The CDR3 here is CASSLAQANYGYTF. CDR3 DNA: TGTGCCAGCAGTTTGGCCCAAGCTAACTATGGCTACACCTTC.

The genes are TRBV5-4 and TRBJ2-1; 7 bases are a match to TRBD1. V lost 5 bases and J lost 10; bases outside the gene matches: 9. Germline V CDR1 and CDR2: SGHNT, YYREEE (reference sequence). The CDR3 totals 13 residues. The CDR3 DNA sequence: TGTGCCAGCAGTTATCCGACAGGGCCCGAGCAGTTCTTC. This sequence encodes CASSYPTGPEQFF.